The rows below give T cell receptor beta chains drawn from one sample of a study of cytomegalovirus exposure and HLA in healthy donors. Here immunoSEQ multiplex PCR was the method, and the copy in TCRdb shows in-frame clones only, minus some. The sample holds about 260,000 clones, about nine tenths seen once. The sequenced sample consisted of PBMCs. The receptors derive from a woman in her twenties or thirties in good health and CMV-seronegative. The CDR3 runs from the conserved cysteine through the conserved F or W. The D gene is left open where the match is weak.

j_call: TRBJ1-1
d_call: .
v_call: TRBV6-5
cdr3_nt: TGTGCCAGCAGCCAGGGGTTGAACACTGAAGCTTTCTTT
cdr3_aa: CASSQGLNTEAFF

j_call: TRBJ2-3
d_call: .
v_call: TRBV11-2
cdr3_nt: TGTGCCAGCAGCTTAGGGGCCCTTAGAAGCACAGATACGCAGTATTTT
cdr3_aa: CASSLGALRSTDTQYF

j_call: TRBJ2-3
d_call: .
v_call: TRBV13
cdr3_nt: TGTGCCAGCAGCCCCCAGCACACCACAGATACGCAGTATTTT
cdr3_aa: CASSPQHTTDTQYF

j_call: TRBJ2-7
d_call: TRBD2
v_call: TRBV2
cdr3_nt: TGTGCCAGCAGTAACAGCTGGGACCCTAGCGGGAGGAACTACGAGCAGTACTTC
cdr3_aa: CASSNSWDPSGRNYEQYF

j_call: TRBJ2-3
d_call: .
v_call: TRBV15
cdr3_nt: TGTGCCACCAGCAGAGATAGAACGGGAGTCAGGGCAGATACGCAGTATTTT
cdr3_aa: CATSRDRTGVRADTQYF

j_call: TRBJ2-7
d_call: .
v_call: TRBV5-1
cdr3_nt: TGCGCCAGCAGCTTTGTCGGGAGAACGTCCGAGCAGTACTTC
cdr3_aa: CASSFVGRTSEQYF

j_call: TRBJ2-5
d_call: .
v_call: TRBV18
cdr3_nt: TGTGCCAGCTCACCAACCACCATAACGGAGACCCAGTACTTC
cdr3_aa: CASSPTTITETQYF

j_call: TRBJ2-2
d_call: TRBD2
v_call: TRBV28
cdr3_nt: TGTGCCAGCAGGCTTCTAGCGGGATTCACCGGGGAGCTGTTTTTT
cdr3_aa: CASRLLAGFTGELFF

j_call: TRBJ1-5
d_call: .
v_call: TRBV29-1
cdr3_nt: TGCAGCGTTCAGTCCCGCGTGGGTTGGCCCCAGCATTTT
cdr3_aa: CSVQSRVGWPQHF

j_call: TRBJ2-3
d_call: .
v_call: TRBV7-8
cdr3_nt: TGTGCCAGCAGCACCCGACCTAAGGGAGATACGCAGTATTTT
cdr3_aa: CASSTRPKGDTQYF

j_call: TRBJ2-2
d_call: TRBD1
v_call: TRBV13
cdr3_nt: TGTGCCAGCAGCTTAAAGTCACAGGGGCTCACCGGGGAGCTGTTTTTT
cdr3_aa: CASSLKSQGLTGELFF